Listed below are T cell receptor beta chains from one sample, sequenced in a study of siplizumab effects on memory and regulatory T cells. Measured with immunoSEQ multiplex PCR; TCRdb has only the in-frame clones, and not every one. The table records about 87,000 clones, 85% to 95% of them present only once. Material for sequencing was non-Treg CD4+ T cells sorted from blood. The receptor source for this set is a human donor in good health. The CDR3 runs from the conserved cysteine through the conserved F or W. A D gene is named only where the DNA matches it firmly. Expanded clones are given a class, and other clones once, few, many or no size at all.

CDR3 protein: CASSLVVCRTSGCEQYF
CDR3 DNA: TGTGCCAGCAGCTTAGTTGTTTGCCGGACTAGCGGTTGCGAGCAGTACTTC
V gene: TRBV7-6
CDR3 length: 17
D gene: TRBD2
J gene: TRBJ2-7
clone size: NA

CDR3 protein: CASSREGSGGNTIYF
CDR3 DNA: TGTGCCAGCAGTAGGGAGGGGTCGGGCGGAAACACCATATATTTT
V gene: TRBV6-5
CDR3 length: 15
D gene: NA
J gene: TRBJ1-3
clone size: NA

CDR3 protein: CASSYSGQGVETQYF
CDR3 DNA: TGTGCCAGCAGTTACTCAGGACAGGGGGTTGAGACCCAGTACTTC
V gene: TRBV6-5
CDR3 length: 15
D gene: TRBD1
J gene: TRBJ2-5
clone size: NA

CDR3 protein: CASSLGTSLYEQYF
CDR3 DNA: TGTGCCAGCAGCTTAGGGACTAGCCTCTACGAGCAGTACTTC
V gene: TRBV7-8
CDR3 length: 14
D gene: TRBD2
J gene: TRBJ2-7
clone size: NA

CDR3 protein: CASSLVTGFYGYTF
CDR3 DNA: TGTGCCAGCAGCTTAGTGACAGGATTCTATGGCTACACCTTC
V gene: TRBV7-9
CDR3 length: 14
D gene: NA
J gene: TRBJ1-2
clone size: NA

CDR3 protein: CTSQNHSWLTDGYTF
CDR3 DNA: TGCACCAGCCAAAATCACAGCTGGCTAACGGATGGCTACACCTTC
V gene: TRBV1
CDR3 length: 15
D gene: NA
J gene: TRBJ1-2
clone size: NA

CDR3 protein: CASSLQKDLGGYTF
CDR3 DNA: TGCGCCAGCAGCTTGCAGAAGGACCTTGGAGGCTACACCTTC
V gene: TRBV5-1
CDR3 length: 14
D gene: NA
J gene: TRBJ1-2
clone size: NA

CDR3 protein: CASQSPGQGLCGYTF
CDR3 DNA: TGTGCTAGCCAGAGTCCGGGACAGGGCTTGTGCGGCTACACCTTC
V gene: TRBV7-7
CDR3 length: 15
D gene: TRBD1
J gene: TRBJ1-2
clone size: NA

CDR3 protein: CASSRFPGQQFLNTEAFF
CDR3 DNA: TGCGCCAGCAGCCGATTCCCGGGACAGCAATTTTTGAACACTGAAGCTTTCTTT
V gene: TRBV4-1
CDR3 length: 18
D gene: TRBD1
J gene: TRBJ1-1
clone size: NA

CDR3 protein: CASSGGQPNEKLFF
CDR3 DNA: TGTGCCAGCAGTGGGGGACAGCCTAATGAAAAACTGTTTTTT
V gene: TRBV6-1
CDR3 length: 14
D gene: TRBD1
J gene: TRBJ1-4
clone size: few

CDR3 protein: CASSFMLSTEAFF
CDR3 DNA: TGTGCCAGCAGTTTCATGTTGTCGACTGAAGCTTTCTTT
V gene: TRBV27
CDR3 length: 13
D gene: NA
J gene: TRBJ1-1
clone size: NA

CDR3 protein: CASSRTRTTDTQYF
CDR3 DNA: TGTGCCAGCAGCCGGACTAGAACCACAGATACGCAGTATTTT
V gene: TRBV11-3
CDR3 length: 14
D gene: TRBD2
J gene: TRBJ2-3
clone size: NA

CDR3 protein: CASSLDGSSYNEQFF
CDR3 DNA: TGTGCCAGCAGTTTAGACGGGAGCTCCTACAATGAGCAGTTCTTC
V gene: TRBV27
CDR3 length: 15
D gene: NA
J gene: TRBJ2-1
clone size: NA

CDR3 protein: CASSIETGGHEQYF
CDR3 DNA: TGTGCCAGTAGTATAGAGACAGGGGGCCACGAGCAGTACTTC
V gene: TRBV19
CDR3 length: 14
D gene: TRBD1
J gene: TRBJ2-7
clone size: NA

CDR3 protein: CASSSGPNTEAFF
CDR3 DNA: TGTGCCAGCAGCAGCGGACCGAACACTGAAGCTTTCTTT
V gene: TRBV7-9
CDR3 length: 13
D gene: NA
J gene: TRBJ1-1
clone size: NA

CDR3 protein: CASRDRNTEAFF
CDR3 DNA: TGTGCCAGCAGGGACAGGAACACTGAAGCTTTCTTT
V gene: TRBV6-1
CDR3 length: 12
D gene: NA
J gene: TRBJ1-1
clone size: NA

CDR3 protein: CASGLYPIGAGANVLTF
CDR3 DNA: TGTGCTAGTGGTTTGTATCCGATTGGGGCTGGGGCCAACGTCCTGACTTTC
V gene: TRBV12-5
CDR3 length: 17
D gene: NA
J gene: TRBJ2-6
clone size: NA

CDR3 protein: CASSTSGRRIEQFF
CDR3 DNA: TGTGCCAGTAGTACTAGCGGGAGGCGGATTGAGCAGTTCTTC
V gene: TRBV19
CDR3 length: 14
D gene: TRBD2
J gene: TRBJ2-1
clone size: NA

CDR3 protein: CASRSGTSGRGEQFF
CDR3 DNA: TGTGCCAGCAGATCCGGGACTAGCGGGAGGGGTGAGCAGTTCTTC
V gene: TRBV2
CDR3 length: 15
D gene: TRBD2
J gene: TRBJ2-1
clone size: NA

CDR3 protein: CASVSDRGSSSLETQYF
CDR3 DNA: TGTGCCAGCGTCAGCGACAGGGGGTCAAGTTCTTTGGAGACCCAGTACTTC
V gene: TRBV2
CDR3 length: 17
D gene: TRBD1
J gene: TRBJ2-5
clone size: NA

CDR3 protein: CAWTHPGDGNNSPLHF
CDR3 DNA: TGTGCCTGGACCCATCCTGGGGACGGGAATAATTCACCCCTCCACTTT
V gene: TRBV30
CDR3 length: 16
D gene: NA
J gene: TRBJ1-6
clone size: NA

CDR3 protein: CASSYSSRGGNYGYTF
CDR3 DNA: TGTGCCAGCAGTTACTCTAGTAGGGGAGGGAACTATGGCTACACCTTC
V gene: TRBV6-5
CDR3 length: 16
D gene: NA
J gene: TRBJ1-2
clone size: NA

CDR3 protein: CASSLKAGLAGGQETQYF
CDR3 DNA: TGTGCCAGCAGCTTAAAGGCTGGATTAGCGGGAGGGCAAGAGACCCAGTACTTC
V gene: TRBV7-3
CDR3 length: 18
D gene: TRBD2
J gene: TRBJ2-5
clone size: NA

CDR3 protein: CASTIGGENYGYTF
CDR3 DNA: TGTGCCAGCACCATTGGAGGGGAAAACTATGGCTACACCTTC
V gene: TRBV9
CDR3 length: 14
D gene: NA
J gene: TRBJ1-2
clone size: NA

CDR3 protein: CASSEALHGATYEQYF
CDR3 DNA: TGTGCCAGCAGTGAAGCGCTTCACGGGGCGACCTACGAGCAGTACTTC
V gene: TRBV2
CDR3 length: 16
D gene: NA
J gene: TRBJ2-7
clone size: NA

CDR3 protein: CASSPQGLGTGILDTQYF
CDR3 DNA: TGTGCCAGCAGCCCGCAGGGCCTGGGGACAGGGATCTTAGATACGCAGTATTTT
V gene: TRBV11-3
CDR3 length: 18
D gene: TRBD1
J gene: TRBJ2-3
clone size: once

CDR3 protein: CAWSAPATGGGRFYGYTF
CDR3 DNA: TGTGCCTGGAGTGCCCCCGCAACAGGGGGCGGCAGATTCTATGGCTACACCTTC
V gene: TRBV30
CDR3 length: 18
D gene: TRBD1
J gene: TRBJ1-2
clone size: once

CDR3 protein: CASSPPRTGQETQYF
CDR3 DNA: TGTGCCAGCTCACCACCGCGGACAGGCCAAGAGACCCAGTACTTC
V gene: TRBV18
CDR3 length: 15
D gene: TRBD1
J gene: TRBJ2-5
clone size: NA

CDR3 protein: CASSYGQVTDTQYF
CDR3 DNA: TGCGCCAGCAGCTACGGACAGGTCACAGATACGCAGTATTTT
V gene: TRBV5-1
CDR3 length: 14
D gene: TRBD1
J gene: TRBJ2-3
clone size: NA

CDR3 protein: CASGTSGRYNEQFF
CDR3 DNA: TGTGCCAGCGGGACTAGCGGGAGGTACAATGAGCAGTTCTTC
V gene: TRBV11-3
CDR3 length: 14
D gene: TRBD2
J gene: TRBJ2-1
clone size: NA

CDR3 protein: CASSLTQGESPYEQYF
CDR3 DNA: TGTGCCAGCAGCCTCACGCAGGGGGAATCGCCCTACGAGCAGTACTTC
V gene: TRBV11-2
CDR3 length: 16
D gene: TRBD1
J gene: TRBJ2-7
clone size: NA

CDR3 protein: CASSTEGDTEAFF
CDR3 DNA: TGTGCCAGCAGCACGGAGGGTGACACTGAAGCTTTCTTT
V gene: TRBV7-2
CDR3 length: 13
D gene: NA
J gene: TRBJ1-1
clone size: NA

CDR3 protein: CASSFSTGIRVNEQFF
CDR3 DNA: TGTGCCAGCAGTTTCAGCACAGGGATTAGAGTTAATGAGCAGTTCTTC
V gene: TRBV7-9
CDR3 length: 16
D gene: NA
J gene: TRBJ2-1
clone size: once

CDR3 protein: CASSERSTGTYGYTF
CDR3 DNA: TGTGCCAGCAGTGAGCGTTCCACAGGGACCTATGGCTACACCTTC
V gene: TRBV6-1
CDR3 length: 15
D gene: NA
J gene: TRBJ1-2
clone size: NA

CDR3 protein: CASSSGTGINEQFF
CDR3 DNA: TGTGCCAGCAGCTCAGGGACAGGTATCAATGAGCAGTTCTTC
V gene: TRBV7-2
CDR3 length: 14
D gene: TRBD1
J gene: TRBJ2-1
clone size: NA

CDR3 protein: CASSLGQGYGYTF
CDR3 DNA: TGTGCCAGCAGCTTAGGGCAGGGCTATGGCTACACCTTC
V gene: TRBV7-9
CDR3 length: 13
D gene: NA
J gene: TRBJ1-2
clone size: NA

CDR3 protein: CAWSVGGASYEQYF
CDR3 DNA: TGTGCCTGGAGTGTAGGAGGGGCCTCCTACGAGCAGTACTTC
V gene: TRBV30
CDR3 length: 14
D gene: NA
J gene: TRBJ2-7
clone size: NA

CDR3 protein: CASSLTSGSYEQYF
CDR3 DNA: TGTGCCAGCAGTCTGACCTCCGGCTCCTACGAGCAGTACTTC
V gene: TRBV28
CDR3 length: 14
D gene: NA
J gene: TRBJ2-7
clone size: NA

CDR3 protein: CASSLIRQGDGYTF
CDR3 DNA: TGTGCCAGCAGTCTCATCAGACAGGGGGACGGCTACACCTTC
V gene: TRBV6-1
CDR3 length: 14
D gene: TRBD1
J gene: TRBJ1-2
clone size: NA

CDR3 protein: CASSLGQSNQPQHF
CDR3 DNA: TGTGCCAGCAGCCTGGGACAGAGCAATCAGCCCCAGCATTTT
V gene: TRBV7-9
CDR3 length: 14
D gene: TRBD1
J gene: TRBJ1-5
clone size: NA

CDR3 protein: CASSQPGIGEKLFF
CDR3 DNA: TGTGCCAGCAGCCAACCCGGGATAGGTGAAAAACTGTTTTTT
V gene: TRBV11-2
CDR3 length: 14
D gene: NA
J gene: TRBJ1-4
clone size: NA

CDR3 protein: CASSLSGGMGRTDTQYF
CDR3 DNA: TGCGCCAGCAGCTTGTCGGGCGGGATGGGCCGCACAGATACGCAGTATTTT
V gene: TRBV5-1
CDR3 length: 17
D gene: NA
J gene: TRBJ2-3
clone size: NA

CDR3 protein: CASSPGGGGTEAFF
CDR3 DNA: TGTGCCAGCTCACCAGGTGGGGGAGGCACTGAAGCTTTCTTT
V gene: TRBV18
CDR3 length: 14
D gene: NA
J gene: TRBJ1-1
clone size: NA

CDR3 protein: CAWRLLIGYTF
CDR3 DNA: TGTGCCTGGAGGTTACTTATCGGCTACACCTTC
V gene: TRBV30
CDR3 length: 11
D gene: NA
J gene: TRBJ1-2
clone size: NA

CDR3 protein: CASSPMGTGKNTEAFF
CDR3 DNA: TGTGCCAGCAGCCCCATGGGGACGGGAAAGAACACTGAAGCTTTCTTT
V gene: TRBV7-8
CDR3 length: 16
D gene: NA
J gene: TRBJ1-1
clone size: once

CDR3 protein: CASSYRGNQPQHF
CDR3 DNA: TGTGCCAGCAGTTACCGGGGCAATCAGCCCCAGCATTTT
V gene: TRBV6-5
CDR3 length: 13
D gene: NA
J gene: TRBJ1-5
clone size: NA

CDR3 protein: CATSSMTAGIGNEQFF
CDR3 DNA: TGTGCCACCAGCAGCATGACCGCGGGAATTGGCAATGAGCAGTTCTTC
V gene: TRBV15
CDR3 length: 16
D gene: NA
J gene: TRBJ2-1
clone size: once

CDR3 protein: CASSDPETQYF
CDR3 DNA: TGTGCCAGCAGTGACCCGGAGACCCAGTACTTC
V gene: TRBV6-5
CDR3 length: 11
D gene: NA
J gene: TRBJ2-5
clone size: NA

CDR3 protein: CASALAGGGSYNEQFF
CDR3 DNA: TGTGCCAGTGCTTTAGCGGGAGGGGGATCCTACAATGAGCAGTTCTTC
V gene: TRBV19
CDR3 length: 16
D gene: TRBD2
J gene: TRBJ2-1
clone size: NA

CDR3 protein: CASSLRTALSSYEQYF
CDR3 DNA: TGCGCCAGCAGCCTAAGGACAGCTTTGAGCTCCTACGAGCAGTACTTC
V gene: TRBV5-1
CDR3 length: 16
D gene: NA
J gene: TRBJ2-7
clone size: NA

CDR3 protein: CASRQGAETQYF
CDR3 DNA: TGCGCCAGCAGACAGGGGGCTGAGACCCAGTACTTC
V gene: TRBV5-1
CDR3 length: 12
D gene: TRBD1
J gene: TRBJ2-5
clone size: once